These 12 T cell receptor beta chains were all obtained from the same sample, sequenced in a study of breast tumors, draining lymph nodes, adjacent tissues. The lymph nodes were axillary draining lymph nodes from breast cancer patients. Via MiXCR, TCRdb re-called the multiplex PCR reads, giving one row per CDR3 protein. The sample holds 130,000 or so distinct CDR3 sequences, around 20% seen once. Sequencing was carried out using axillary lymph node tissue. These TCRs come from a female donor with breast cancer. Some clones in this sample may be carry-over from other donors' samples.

DNA of the CDR3: TGTGCCAGTAAACAGGCCCACTCCTACAATGAGCAGTTCTTC. Its protein is CASKQAHSYNEQFF. The rearrangement uses TRBV28 and TRBJ2-1; weak D call: TRBD1 (5 bases). The CDR3 length is 14 residues. Trimming removed 9 bases at V and 0 bases at J, with 12 bases between. Per germline, CDR1 MDHEN and CDR2 SYDVKM.

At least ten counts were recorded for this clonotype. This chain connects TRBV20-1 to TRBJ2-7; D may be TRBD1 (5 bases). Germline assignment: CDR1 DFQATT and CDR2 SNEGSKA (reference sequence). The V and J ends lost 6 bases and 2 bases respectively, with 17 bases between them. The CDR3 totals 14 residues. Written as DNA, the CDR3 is TGCAGTGCCAGATCCGGGCAGGGCCCCTACGAGCAGTACTTC. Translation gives CSARSGQGPYEQYF.

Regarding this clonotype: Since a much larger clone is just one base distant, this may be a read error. The CDR3 coding sequence is TGCGCCAGCATTAATAGTGGCTACCAAGAGACCCAGTACTTC. This sequence encodes CASINSGYQETQYF. The J gene is TRBJ2-5, the V gene TRBV5-1; unclear D gene. The CDR3 runs to 14 residues. Germline CDR1 is SGHRS and CDR2 is YFSETQ. Trimming cost V 6 bases and J 0 bases, with 12 bases left between them.

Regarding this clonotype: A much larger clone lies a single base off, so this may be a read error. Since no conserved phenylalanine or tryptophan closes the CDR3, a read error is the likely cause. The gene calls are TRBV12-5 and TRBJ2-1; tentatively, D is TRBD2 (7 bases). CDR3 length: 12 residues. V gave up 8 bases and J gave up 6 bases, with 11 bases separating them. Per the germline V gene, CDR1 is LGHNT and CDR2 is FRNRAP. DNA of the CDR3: TGTGCTAGTAAGGGGGAGGGCAATGAGCAGTTCCTC. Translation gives CASKGEGNEQFL.

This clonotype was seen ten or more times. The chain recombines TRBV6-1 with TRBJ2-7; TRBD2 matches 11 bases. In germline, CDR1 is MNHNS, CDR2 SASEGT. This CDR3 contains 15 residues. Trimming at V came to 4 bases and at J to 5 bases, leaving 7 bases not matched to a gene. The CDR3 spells CASSGTSGLRDEQYF. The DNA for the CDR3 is TGTGCCAGCAGTGGGACTAGCGGGCTACGAGACGAGCAGTACTTC.

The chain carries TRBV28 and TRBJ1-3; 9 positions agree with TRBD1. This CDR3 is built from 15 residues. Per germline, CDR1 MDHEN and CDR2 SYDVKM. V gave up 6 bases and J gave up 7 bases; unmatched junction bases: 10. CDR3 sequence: CASRGQGRPWNTIYF. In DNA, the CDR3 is TGTGCCAGCAGAGGACAGGGGCGGCCCTGGAACACCATATATTTT. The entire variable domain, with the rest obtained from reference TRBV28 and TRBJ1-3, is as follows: DVKVTQSSRYLVKRTGEKVFLECVQDMDHENMFWYRQDPGLGLRLIYFSYDVKMKEKGDIPEGYSVSREKKERFSLILESASTNQTSMYLCASRGQGRPWNTIYFGEGSWLTVV.

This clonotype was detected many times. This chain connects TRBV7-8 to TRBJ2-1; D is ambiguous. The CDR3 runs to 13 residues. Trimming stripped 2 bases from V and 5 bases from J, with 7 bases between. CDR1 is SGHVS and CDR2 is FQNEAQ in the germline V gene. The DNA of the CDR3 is TGTGCCAGCAGCTTAACGGCCCACAATGAGCAGTTCTTC. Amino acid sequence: CASSLTAHNEQFF.

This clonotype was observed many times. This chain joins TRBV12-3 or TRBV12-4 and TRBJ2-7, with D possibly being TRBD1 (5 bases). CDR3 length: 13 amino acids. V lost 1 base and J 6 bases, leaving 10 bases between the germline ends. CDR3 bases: TGTGCCAGCAGTTTAGGGGGCTGGGGCGAGCAGTACTTC. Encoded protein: CASSLGGWGEQYF.

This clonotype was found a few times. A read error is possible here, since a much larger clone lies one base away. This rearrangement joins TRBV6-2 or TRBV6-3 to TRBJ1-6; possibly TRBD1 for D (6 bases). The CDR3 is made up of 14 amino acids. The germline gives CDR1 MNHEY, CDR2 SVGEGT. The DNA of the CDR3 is TGTGCCAGCAGTTTCGGGACATATAATTCACTCCTCCACTTT. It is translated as CASSFGTYNSLLHF.

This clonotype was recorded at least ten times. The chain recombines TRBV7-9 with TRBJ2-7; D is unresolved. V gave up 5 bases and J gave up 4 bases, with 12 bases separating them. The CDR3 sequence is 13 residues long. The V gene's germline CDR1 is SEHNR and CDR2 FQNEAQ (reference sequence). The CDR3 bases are TGTGCCAGCAGCCCATGGGATCATTACGAGCAGTACTTC. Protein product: CASSPWDHYEQYF.

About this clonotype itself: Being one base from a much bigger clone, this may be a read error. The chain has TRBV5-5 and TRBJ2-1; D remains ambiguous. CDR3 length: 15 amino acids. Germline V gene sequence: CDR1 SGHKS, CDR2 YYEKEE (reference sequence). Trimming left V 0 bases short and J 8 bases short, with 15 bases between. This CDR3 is CASSLGQALFYEQFF. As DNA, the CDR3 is TGTGCCAGCAGCTTGGGGCAGGCCCTTTTCTATGAGCAGTTCTTC.

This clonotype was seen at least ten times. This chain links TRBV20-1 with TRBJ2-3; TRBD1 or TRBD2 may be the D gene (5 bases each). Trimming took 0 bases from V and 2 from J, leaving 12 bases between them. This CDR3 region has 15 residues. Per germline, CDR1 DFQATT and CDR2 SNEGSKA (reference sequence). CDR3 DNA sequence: TGCAGTGCTAGAGATTCAGAGGGGATCACAGATACGCAGTATTTT. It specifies CSARDSEGITDTQYF.